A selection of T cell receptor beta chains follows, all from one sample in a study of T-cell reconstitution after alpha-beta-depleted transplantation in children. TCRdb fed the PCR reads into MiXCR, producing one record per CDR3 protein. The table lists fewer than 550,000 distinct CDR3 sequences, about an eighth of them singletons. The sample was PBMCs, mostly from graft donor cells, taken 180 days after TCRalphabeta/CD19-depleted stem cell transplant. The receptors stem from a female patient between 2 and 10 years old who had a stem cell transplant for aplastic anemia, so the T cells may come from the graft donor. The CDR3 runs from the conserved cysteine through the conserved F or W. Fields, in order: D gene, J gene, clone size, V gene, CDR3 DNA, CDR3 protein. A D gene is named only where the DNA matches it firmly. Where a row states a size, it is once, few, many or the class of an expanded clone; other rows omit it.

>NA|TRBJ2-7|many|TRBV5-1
TGCGCCAGCAGCTGGCCAGAACACTCCTACGAGCAGTACTTC
CASSWPEHSYEQYF
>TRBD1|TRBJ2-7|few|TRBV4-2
TGTGCCGGGGACAGAGGGGGCCTATTTATCGTGCAGTACTTC
CAGDRGGLFIVQYF
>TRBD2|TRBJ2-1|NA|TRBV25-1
TGTGCCAGCATAGGGACTAGCGGGAGGTGGAATGAGCAGTTCTTC
CASIGTSGRWNEQFF
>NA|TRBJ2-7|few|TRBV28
TGTGCCAGCAGTCCCGTCGCTACCTACGAGCAGTACTTC
CASSPVATYEQYF
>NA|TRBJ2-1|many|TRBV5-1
TGCGCCAGCGCCTTCGGTCCTGGCTCCTACAATGAGCAGTTCTTC
CASAFGPGSYNEQFF
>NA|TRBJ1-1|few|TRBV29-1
TGCAGCGTTGACGCATGGACGTGGGGAGCTTTCTTT
CSVDAWTWGAFF
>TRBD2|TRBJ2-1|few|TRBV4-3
TGCGCCAGCAGCCAAGCCCTAGCGGGTCTTGGACAATATGAGCAGTTCTTC
CASSQALAGLGQYEQFF
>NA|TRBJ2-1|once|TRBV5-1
TGCGCCAGCAGCTTGTCCTGTGTATTTAGGAATGAGCAGTTCTTC
CASSLSCVFRNEQFF
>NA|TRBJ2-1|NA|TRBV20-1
TGCAGTGCTAGAGATCCACAGCGTCAGTTCTTC
CSARDPQRQFF
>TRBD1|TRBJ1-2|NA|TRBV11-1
TGTGCCAGCAGTTCCACCGGCGGGACAGGTACCGAGGTTGGCGGCTACACCTTC
CASSSTGGTGTEVGGYTF
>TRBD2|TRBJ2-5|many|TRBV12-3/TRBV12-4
TGTGCCAGCACGTACCGGGGGGAGGGGGAGACCCAGTACTTC
CASTYRGEGETQYF
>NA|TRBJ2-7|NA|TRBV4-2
TGTGCCAGGAGCCAAGGGGGTGGGTACGAGCAGTACTTC
CARSQGGGYEQYF
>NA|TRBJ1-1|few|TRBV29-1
TGCAGCGTTGGGCGTGGGGCGGAGAACACTGAAGCTTTCTTT
CSVGRGAENTEAFF
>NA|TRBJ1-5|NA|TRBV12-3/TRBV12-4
TGTGCCAGCAGTTCCCAGGGGCCTTCCCCCAGGAATCAGCCCCAGCATTTT
CASSSQGPSPRNQPQHF
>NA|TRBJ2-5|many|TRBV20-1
TGCAGTGCTAGAGTCGGCGGCCAAGAGACCCAGTACTTC
CSARVGGQETQYF